Listed here are 20 T cell receptor beta chains from one sample, sequenced in a study of blood T cell repertoires in COVID-19 (dated by TCRdb to 2018 to 2021). Library prep was done by the immunoSEQ multiplex PCR assay. Imported from immuneACCESS, the table was reduced by TCRdb to in-frame sequences with V and J called. These copies leave out some clones; in studies compared against another copy, an unresolved V gene accounts for under half, and the cause of the remainder is not known. The sample data list a few hundred thousand clones, and roughly nine tenths of these were observed just once. The leading ten clones occupy approximately 18% of the sample. The sequencing sample was made of PBMCs or T cells enriched from blood (not recorded which). These TCRs come from a woman aged 25 to 39 who had recovered from COVID-19.

The genes are TRBV18 and TRBJ2-2; possibly TRBD1 for D (6 bases). This CDR3 is 16 amino acids long. The ends were cut back, 2 bases at V and 7 bases at J, with 17 bases in the middle. Germline V gene sequence: CDR1 KGHSH, CDR2 LQKENI. CDR3 in amino acids: CASSPYKRQGFGELFF. CDR3 coding DNA: TGTGCCAGCTCACCATACAAGAGGCAGGGGTTCGGGGAGCTGTTTTTT.

The genes are TRBV9 and TRBJ2-1; TRBD2 is a possible D gene (6 bases). Trimming removed 4 bases from V and 0 bases from J, with 11 bases in between. Germline CDR1 reads SGDLS; CDR2 reads YYNGEE. There are 15 residues in the CDR3. The DNA of the CDR3 is TGTGCCAGCAGCACTCGGGAGAACTCCTACAATGAGCAGTTCTTC. This translates into CASSTRENSYNEQFF.

The rearrangement links TRBV28 to TRBJ2-3; TRBD1 aligns across 11 bases. With 6 bases clipped from V and 3 bases from J, the junction kept 2 bases outside the gene matches. CDR3 size: 14 residues. Germline CDR1 is MDHEN and CDR2 is SYDVKM. CDR3 DNA sequence: TGTGCCAGCAGGGGACAGGGGGTTACAGATACGCAGTATTTT. It codes for CASRGQGVTDTQYF. Combining the CDR3 with reference TRBV28 and TRBJ2-3 gives the whole variable domain DVKVTQSSRYLVKRTGEKVFLECVQDMDHENMFWYRQDPGLGLRLIYFSYDVKMKEKGDIPEGYSVSREKKERFSLILESASTNQTSMYLCASRGQGVTDTQYFGPGTRLTVL.

V and J are TRBV7-9 and TRBJ1-5; weak D call: TRBD1 (6 bases). Deletions cut 6 bases from V and 9 bases from J, with 15 bases between. Germline assignment: CDR1 SEHNR and CDR2 FQNEAQ (reference sequence). This CDR3 contains 13 residues. CDR3 sequence: CASSPGAGGPQHF. In DNA form, the CDR3 reads TGTGCCAGCAGTCCGGGGGCGGGGGGGCCCCAGCATTTT.

The genes are TRBV11-2 and TRBJ1-5, with no clear D. Per the germline V gene, CDR1 is SGHAT and CDR2 is FQNNGV. V lost 5 bases, J lost 2 bases, and 16 bases lay in between. This CDR3 has 16 amino acids. The chain's CDR3 is CASSHFAGRGNQPQHF. CDR3 DNA sequence: TGTGCCAGCAGCCACTTCGCGGGGAGGGGCAATCAGCCCCAGCATTTT. The variable domain in full, with the rest retrieved from reference TRBV11-2 and TRBJ1-5, is EAGVAQSPRYKIIEKRQSVAFWCNPISGHATLYWYQQILGQGPKLLIQFQNNGVVDDSQLPKDRFSAERLKGVDSTLKIQPAKLEDSAVYLCASSHFAGRGNQPQHFGDGTRLSIL.

The chain uses TRBV5-1 and TRBJ2-7; D possibly corresponds to TRBD2 (6 bases). The CDR3 is 13 residues long. Germline-derived CDR1 and CDR2 are SGHRS and YFSETQ. Trimming stripped 4 bases from V and 5 bases from J, with 13 bases between. As DNA, the CDR3 is TGCGCCAGCAGCGCTACGACTAGAAACGAGCAGTACTTC. It yields the protein CASSATTRNEQYF.

This chain joins TRBV27 and TRBJ1-6, with 9 bases lining up with TRBD1. Germline assignment: CDR1 MNHEY and CDR2 SMNVEV (reference sequence). The V segment lost 2 bases and the J segment 9 bases; nucleotides outside the gene matches: 8. The CDR3 covers 16 residues. The CDR3 coding sequence is TGTGCCAGCAGTTTAGATGACAGGGGGAGACGTTCACCCCTCCACTTT. It codes for CASSLDDRGRRSPLHF.

The chain joins TRBV6-1 to TRBJ2-3; 12 bases align to TRBD2. The CDR3 has 18 residues. Germline CDR1 and CDR2: MNHNS and SASEGT. After removal of 3 bases from V and 4 bases from J, the junction contained 11 bases not matched to a gene. The CDR3 nucleotides are TGTGCCAGCAGTGAGGCGTCTAGCGGGGGGGGTGTGGCAGATACGCAGTATTTT. Protein: CASSEASSGGGVADTQYF.

The chain joins TRBV7-3 to TRBJ2-7; perhaps TRBD1 as D (5 bases). The CDR3 consists of 13 residues. Germline V lookup: CDR1 SGHTA, CDR2 FQGTGA. Trimming pared 5 bases from V and 6 bases from J, leaving 14 bases between. The CDR3 DNA reads as TGTGCCAGCAGCGCCACAGGACCTGGCGAGCAGTACTTC. Its translation is CASSATGPGEQYF.

The chain has TRBV15 and TRBJ1-5; 10 bases are shared with TRBD1. The germline CDR1 and CDR2 sequences are LNHNV and YYDKDF (reference sequence). Losses at the gene ends were 5 bases for V and 7 bases for J; bases not matched to a gene: 11. This CDR3 is built from 16 residues. The CDR3 DNA is TGTGCCACCAGCCGGGGTCGACAGGGGGCTGGACAGCCCCAGCATTTT. Translation gives CATSRGRQGAGQPQHF.

The V and J genes are TRBV7-2 and TRBJ2-1; tentative D call: TRBD1 (6 bases). This CDR3 has 15 residues. CDR1 SGHTA and CDR2 FQGNSA come from the germline V gene. With 3 bases removed from V and 12 bases from J, the gap between germline ends came to 21 bases. CDR3 nucleotides: TGTGCCAGCAGCTTCGGCGCCGAAGGGGGATTCTCGCAGTTCTTC. Protein: CASSFGAEGGFSQFF.

The genes are TRBV28 and TRBJ2-5, with TRBD2 matching over 13 bases. V trimming: 6 bases; J trimming: 11 bases; junction bases outside the gene matches: 9. The CDR3 length is 14 residues. Germline CDR1 is MDHEN and CDR2 is SYDVKM. CDR3 protein: CASRGLAGLMGQYF. The CDR3, as DNA: TGTGCCAGCAGGGGACTAGCGGGGCTTATGGGTCAGTACTTC. The full variable domain, rest sourced from reference TRBV28 and TRBJ2-5, is DVKVTQSSRYLVKRTGEKVFLECVQDMDHENMFWYRQDPGLGLRLIYFSYDVKMKEKGDIPEGYSVSREKKERFSLILESASTNQTSMYLCASRGLAGLMGQYFGPGTRLLVL.

J is TRBJ2-1 and V is TRBV5-1; TRBD2 aligns across 9 bases. The CDR3 runs 15 residues. Germline-derived CDR1 and CDR2 are SGHRS and YFSETQ. V lost 5 bases and J lost 3; bases outside the gene matches: 6. Here the CDR3 DNA reads TGCGCCAGCAGTCCCGGGACTAGCAGCTACAATGAGCAGTTCTTC. Residues: CASSPGTSSYNEQFF. Full variable domain (rest looked up from reference TRBV5-1 and TRBJ2-1): KAGVTQTPRYLIKTRGQQVTLSCSPISGHRSVSWYQQTPGQGLQFLFEYFSETQRNKGNFPGRFSGRQFSNSRSEMNVSTLELGDSALYLCASSPGTSSYNEQFFGPGTRLTVL.

The count of this clone is one. The chain has TRBV5-6 and TRBJ2-7; 10 bases line up with TRBD1. The CDR3 loop spans 16 amino acids. Germline-derived CDR1 and CDR2 are SGHDT and YYEEEE. After removal of 1 base from V and 4 bases from J, the junction contained 8 bases not matched to a gene. In DNA, the CDR3 is TGTGCCAGCAGCTTGTCCGGGACAGGGGTGGGATACGAGCAGTACTTC. Its translation: CASSLSGTGVGYEQYF.

V usage is TRBV11-2 and J usage is TRBJ2-7; 7 nucleotides match TRBD1. The V gene end was trimmed by 11 bases and the J gene end by 3 bases; junction bases not matched to a gene: 13. The CDR3 consists of 14 residues. In germline, CDR1 is SGHAT, CDR2 FQNNGV. The CDR3 DNA follows: TGTGCCGGCTCGACAGGGAGCCCCCTCTACGAGCAGTACTTC. This sequence encodes CAGSTGSPLYEQYF.

This sequence joins TRBV5-6 and TRBJ2-5, with D possibly TRBD2 on 5 matching bases. The CDR3 is 13 amino acids. Trimming left V 4 bases short and J 4 bases short, with 11 bases between. Germline assignment: CDR1 SGHDT and CDR2 YYEEEE. The CDR3 reads CASSVVGVETQYF. The CDR3 nucleotides read TGTGCCAGCAGCGTTGTCGGGGTAGAGACCCAGTACTTC.

The chain employs TRBV28 and TRBJ1-4; D is possibly TRBD1 (5 bases). V shed 3 bases and J shed 3 bases, with 8 bases lying between them. Per germline, CDR1 MDHEN and CDR2 SYDVKM. The CDR3 loop spans 14 amino acids. CDR3 nucleotides: TGTGCCAGCAGTTTCAGGGAGGCTAATGAAAAACTGTTTTTT. The encoded protein is CASSFREANEKLFF.

DNA for the CDR3: TGTGCCAGCAGCTTGCGGCAGGGACAGGGAGCCTACAATGAGCAGTTCTTC. Translation: CASSLRQGQGAYNEQFF. The chain uses TRBV7-2 and TRBJ2-1, with 9 nucleotides matching TRBD1. The CDR3 runs to 17 residues. The germline V gene has CDR1 SGHTA and CDR2 FQGNSA. Trimming cost V 3 bases and J 2 bases; bases outside gene matches: 8.

The chain carries TRBV14 and TRBJ2-1; TRBD2 agrees at 7 bases. The CDR3 totals 16 residues. The V gene end was trimmed by 1 base and the J gene end by 4 bases; junction bases not matched to a gene: 7. Germline V gene data show CDR1 as SGHDN and CDR2 as FVKESK. CDR3 in DNA: TGTGCCAGCAGCCAAGTGAGGTCTAGCGGATACAATGAGCAGTTCTTC. It codes for CASSQVRSSGYNEQFF.

The chain carries TRBV11-3 and TRBJ1-5, with D possibly matching TRBD1 (5 bases). The V gene lost 7 bases and the J gene lost 3 bases, with 13 bases spanning the gap. The CDR3 extends over 14 amino acids. The germline CDR1 and CDR2 sequences are SGHNT and YENEEA. The CDR3 nucleotides are TGTGCCAGCACCCGGGGGAGGGCCAATCAGCCCCAGCATTTT. Amino acids: CASTRGRANQPQHF.